This TCR beta chain was documented in a study of human T cells and chemical hapten exposure. Study in general: Small pooled library volume differences mainly caused per-sample TCR yield variation. General study results and limits: Counts of TCRs above 1 in 1000 frequency stayed unchanged with DPC sensitization.

As regards this clonotype: The antigen is unknown.

V shed 2 bases and J shed 8 bases, with 12 bases lying between them. The germline V gene has CDR1 SNHLY and CDR2 FYNNEI. The CDR3 sequence is 13 residues long. Time point indicated: healthy volunteer bleed at 6 weeks. Unfractionated whole blood yielded total RNA. The library put unique molecular identifiers onto individual cDNA molecules. The authors' processing: Per-sample TCR counts ranged from roughly 20,000 to 750,000, median roughly 98,000. TCRdb ran MiXCR on the RACE reads and lists one entry per CDR3 protein. TCRdb's processing, not the authors' own work, is the source of the V and J calls. The table has about 77,000 distinct CDR3 sequences, 8.6% seen once.

The chain recombines TRBV2 with TRBJ1-2; D gene uncertain. Sequenced input: whole blood. The TCR was taken from a female donor in good health. Some clones in this sample may be carry-over from other donors' samples. CDR3 in amino acids: CASSERPGGGYTF. DNA of the CDR3: TGTGCCAGCAGTGAAAGGCCTGGCGGGGGCTACACCTTC.